This TCR beta chain was identified during a study of cytomegalovirus exposure and HLA in healthy donors. Primers included in the PCR were 60 Vbeta and 13 Jbeta primers. Measured with immunoSEQ multiplex PCR; TCRdb has only the in-frame clones, and not every one. The table records around 120,000 clones, 75% to 85% of them present only once. Regarding this clone: Antigen specificity is unknown.

Study results and limitations: Earlier results showed most TCR beta V segments being productive about 90% or about 30% of the time.

Losses at the gene ends were 6 bases for V and 2 bases for J; bases not matched to a gene: 7. This CDR3 region has 15 residues. Germline CDR1 SGHAT, CDR2 FQNNGV. The sequencing sample was made of PBMCs. The TCR sequence derives from a male donor in good health and CMV-seronegative. The chain carries TRBV11-2 and TRBJ2-3, with 8 bases that match TRBD2. The CDR3 region is CASSSRLALTDTQYF. As DNA, the CDR3 is TGTGCCAGCAGTTCCAGACTAGCGCTCACAGATACGCAGTATTTT.